The T cell receptor (beta chain) described here comes from a study of shared T cell receptors in the human thymus. Germline values: CDR1 ENHRY, CDR2 SYGVKD. V lost 4 bases, J lost 1 base, and 16 bases lay in between. The CDR3 covers 16 residues. The table lists this clone with a count of one. Generated by immunoSEQ multiplex PCR, the TCRdb table keeps only in-frame clones and is missing some. This table has more than 550,000 clones, about 89% appearing once. The sample also formed part of further work on human thymus T cells.

The chain recombines TRBV10-3 with TRBJ1-1, with D possibly matching TRBD1 (6 bases). This clonotype was obtained from a boy in the first two years of life with a congenital heart defect. Sequenced: thymocytes. The CDR3 DNA is TGTGCCATCAGTGCAGATTGGCAGGGGAGGAACACTGAAGCTTTCTTT. Translation gives CAISADWQGRNTEAFF.